This is a list of T cell receptor beta chains from one sample in a study of cytomegalovirus exposure and HLA in healthy donors. TCRdb keeps only in-frame clones here, not all; method: immunoSEQ multiplex PCR. The table shows 140,000 to 150,000 clones, with 77% occurring only once. Sequencing used PBMCs. These receptors all stem from a male donor in good health and CMV-seronegative. CDR3s include the opening cysteine and the closing phenylalanine or tryptophan. A D gene is named only where the DNA matches it firmly. Size is omitted from some rows. Given values are once, few, many or a class for expanded clones.

v_gene: TRBV7-3
j_gene: TRBJ2-1
abundance: -
d_gene: TRBD1
CDR3aa: CASSRPGTGVNEQFF
CDR3nt: TGTGCCAGCAGCCGCCCCGGGACAGGGGTAAATGAGCAGTTCTTC

v_gene: TRBV4-1
j_gene: TRBJ1-2
abundance: -
d_gene: -
CDR3aa: CASSQDEATNYGYTF
CDR3nt: TGCGCCAGCAGCCAAGATGAAGCAACTAACTATGGCTACACCTTC

v_gene: TRBV4-1
j_gene: TRBJ1-1
abundance: -
d_gene: TRBD1
CDR3aa: CASSQARTGMNTEAFF
CDR3nt: TGCGCCAGCAGCCAAGCACGGACAGGAATGAACACTGAAGCTTTCTTT

v_gene: TRBV6-1
j_gene: TRBJ2-5
abundance: -
d_gene: TRBD2
CDR3aa: CASSEAAGGQETQYF
CDR3nt: TGTGCCAGCAGTGAAGCAGCGGGGGGGCAAGAGACCCAGTACTTC

v_gene: TRBV18
j_gene: TRBJ2-7
abundance: -
d_gene: TRBD2
CDR3aa: CASSPIQGGSYEQYF
CDR3nt: TGTGCCAGCTCACCAATCCAGGGAGGGTCCTACGAGCAGTACTTC

v_gene: TRBV9
j_gene: TRBJ2-2
abundance: -
d_gene: TRBD1
CDR3aa: CASSGRDREYTGELFF
CDR3nt: TGTGCCAGCAGCGGACGGGACAGAGAATACACCGGGGAGCTGTTTTTT

v_gene: TRBV5-6
j_gene: TRBJ1-3
abundance: -
d_gene: TRBD1
CDR3aa: CASSLRQGRGNTIYF
CDR3nt: TGTGCCAGCAGCCTGCGACAGGGACGGGGAAACACCATATATTTT

v_gene: TRBV9
j_gene: TRBJ2-3
abundance: -
d_gene: -
CDR3aa: CASSASGRTDTQYF
CDR3nt: TGTGCCAGCAGCGCCAGTGGGCGCACAGATACGCAGTATTTT

v_gene: TRBV2
j_gene: TRBJ1-1
abundance: -
d_gene: -
CDR3aa: CASSEARPGIMNTEAFF
CDR3nt: TGTGCCAGCAGTGAAGCACGACCAGGGATCATGAACACTGAAGCTTTCTTT

v_gene: TRBV27
j_gene: TRBJ2-4
abundance: -
d_gene: -
CDR3aa: CASSTGDTRAKNSQYF
CDR3nt: TGTGCCAGCAGTACCGGGGACACAAGAGCCAAAAACAGTCAGTACTTC

v_gene: TRBV6-1
j_gene: TRBJ1-2
abundance: -
d_gene: -
CDR3aa: CASRPGQSRGYTF
CDR3nt: TGTGCCAGCAGACCCGGACAGAGCAGGGGCTACACCTTC

v_gene: TRBV9
j_gene: TRBJ2-1
abundance: -
d_gene: TRBD1
CDR3aa: CASSVVGGPSYNEQFF
CDR3nt: TGTGCCAGCAGCGTTGTAGGGGGCCCTTCCTACAATGAGCAGTTCTTC

v_gene: TRBV7-8
j_gene: TRBJ2-1
abundance: -
d_gene: -
CDR3aa: CASSLDAGWDEQFF
CDR3nt: TGTGCCAGCAGCTTAGATGCAGGGTGGGATGAGCAGTTCTTC

v_gene: TRBV27
j_gene: TRBJ2-3
abundance: -
d_gene: -
CDR3aa: CANDGGIDTQYF
CDR3nt: TGTGCCAACGACGGGGGTATAGATACGCAGTATTTT

v_gene: TRBV19
j_gene: TRBJ1-3
abundance: few
d_gene: -
CDR3aa: CASSPTGSSGNTIYF
CDR3nt: TGTGCCAGTAGTCCTACAGGGAGCTCTGGAAACACCATATATTTT

v_gene: TRBV2
j_gene: TRBJ2-5
abundance: once
d_gene: TRBD2
CDR3aa: CASSSLAGEKTQYF
CDR3nt: TGTGCCAGCAGTTCACTAGCGGGGGAGAAGACCCAGTACTTC

v_gene: TRBV4-2
j_gene: TRBJ2-1
abundance: -
d_gene: TRBD2
CDR3aa: CASSQGREAEQFF
CDR3nt: TGTGCCAGCAGCCAAGGGCGGGAGGCTGAGCAGTTCTTC

v_gene: TRBV7-3
j_gene: TRBJ2-4
abundance: -
d_gene: TRBD2
CDR3aa: CASSPGLAGKKNIQYF
CDR3nt: TGTGCCAGCAGCCCGGGACTAGCGGGGAAAAAAAACATTCAGTACTTC

v_gene: TRBV4-3
j_gene: TRBJ2-3
abundance: few
d_gene: TRBD2
CDR3aa: CASSPGGAGDTQYF
CDR3nt: TGCGCCAGCAGCCCGGGGGGGGCCGGAGATACGCAGTATTTT

v_gene: TRBV19
j_gene: TRBJ2-7
abundance: -
d_gene: -
CDR3aa: CASSIGYSSYEQYF
CDR3nt: TGTGCCAGTAGTATAGGGTACTCCTCCTACGAGCAGTACTTC

v_gene: TRBV21-1
j_gene: TRBJ1-5
abundance: -
d_gene: -
CDR3aa: CASSPRSRGNQPQHF
CDR3nt: TGTGCCAGCAGTCCCCGCAGCAGGGGCAATCAGCCCCAGCATTTT

v_gene: TRBV10-3
j_gene: TRBJ2-1
abundance: -
d_gene: TRBD2
CDR3aa: CAIKERDYNEQFF
CDR3nt: TGTGCCATCAAAGAGCGGGACTACAATGAGCAGTTCTTC

v_gene: TRBV13
j_gene: TRBJ2-5
abundance: -
d_gene: TRBD2
CDR3aa: CASSPPTSGRGETQYF
CDR3nt: TGTGCCAGCAGCCCGCCGACTAGCGGGAGGGGTGAGACCCAGTACTTC

v_gene: TRBV7-2
j_gene: TRBJ2-3
abundance: -
d_gene: -
CDR3aa: CASSPSSGSSTDTQYF
CDR3nt: TGTGCCAGCAGCCCGAGTAGCGGTTCTAGCACAGATACGCAGTATTTT

v_gene: TRBV9
j_gene: TRBJ2-3
abundance: -
d_gene: TRBD2
CDR3aa: CASSVSAGGIDTQYF
CDR3nt: TGTGCCAGCAGCGTATCAGCGGGGGGGATAGATACGCAGTATTTT

v_gene: TRBV28
j_gene: TRBJ1-1
abundance: -
d_gene: -
CDR3aa: CASSLSGGSSTEAFF
CDR3nt: TGTGCCAGCAGTTTATCTGGGGGCAGTTCCACTGAAGCTTTCTTT

v_gene: TRBV5-1
j_gene: TRBJ2-5
abundance: -
d_gene: -
CDR3aa: CASSNYRGGQETQYF
CDR3nt: TGCGCCAGCAGCAACTACAGGGGGGGCCAAGAGACCCAGTACTTC

v_gene: TRBV4-3
j_gene: TRBJ1-2
abundance: -
d_gene: TRBD1
CDR3aa: CASSQATGTGGTFFYGYTF
CDR3nt: TGCGCCAGCAGCCAAGCCACCGGGACAGGGGGCACCTTCTTCTATGGCTACACCTTC

v_gene: TRBV5-1
j_gene: TRBJ2-4
abundance: -
d_gene: -
CDR3aa: CASSLVTPARDIQYF
CDR3nt: TGCGCCAGCAGCTTGGTTACACCCGCCCGGGACATTCAGTACTTC

v_gene: TRBV25-1
j_gene: TRBJ1-3
abundance: -
d_gene: TRBD1
CDR3aa: CASSPLGTGGTTIYF
CDR3nt: TGTGCCAGCAGTCCCCTAGGGACAGGGGGCACCACCATATATTTT

v_gene: TRBV5-1
j_gene: TRBJ2-1
abundance: -
d_gene: -
CDR3aa: CASSLELSGEQFF
CDR3nt: TGCGCCAGCAGCTTGGAACTATCGGGTGAGCAGTTCTTC

v_gene: TRBV10-2
j_gene: TRBJ2-5
abundance: few
d_gene: -
CDR3aa: CASSESNTGERETQYF
CDR3nt: TGCGCCAGCAGTGAGTCGAATACGGGAGAGAGAGAGACCCAGTACTTC

v_gene: TRBV6-1
j_gene: TRBJ1-5
abundance: -
d_gene: TRBD1
CDR3aa: CASSEGGGLSNQPQHF
CDR3nt: TGTGCCAGCAGTGAAGGAGGGGGCTTGAGCAATCAGCCCCAGCATTTT

v_gene: TRBV7-9
j_gene: TRBJ1-1
abundance: -
d_gene: TRBD1
CDR3aa: CASTPSGTGPAVGEAFF
CDR3nt: TGTGCCAGCACCCCCTCCGGGACAGGGCCGGCGGTAGGGGAAGCTTTCTTT

v_gene: TRBV4-1
j_gene: TRBJ2-1
abundance: -
d_gene: TRBD1
CDR3aa: CASSQVTGGNEQFF
CDR3nt: TGCGCCAGCAGCCAAGTGACAGGGGGGAATGAGCAGTTCTTC

v_gene: TRBV19
j_gene: TRBJ1-2
abundance: -
d_gene: TRBD1
CDR3aa: CASSERGSGTAYGYTF
CDR3nt: TGTGCCAGTAGTGAACGAGGCTCCGGGACAGCCTATGGCTACACCTTC

v_gene: TRBV15
j_gene: TRBJ2-3
abundance: -
d_gene: TRBD1
CDR3aa: CATSMTGSTDTQYF
CDR3nt: TGTGCCACCAGCATGACAGGGAGCACAGATACGCAGTATTTT

v_gene: TRBV5-5
j_gene: TRBJ2-7
abundance: -
d_gene: TRBD1
CDR3aa: CASSFRDRDYNEQYF
CDR3nt: TGTGCCAGCAGCTTCCGGGACAGGGACTATAACGAGCAGTACTTC